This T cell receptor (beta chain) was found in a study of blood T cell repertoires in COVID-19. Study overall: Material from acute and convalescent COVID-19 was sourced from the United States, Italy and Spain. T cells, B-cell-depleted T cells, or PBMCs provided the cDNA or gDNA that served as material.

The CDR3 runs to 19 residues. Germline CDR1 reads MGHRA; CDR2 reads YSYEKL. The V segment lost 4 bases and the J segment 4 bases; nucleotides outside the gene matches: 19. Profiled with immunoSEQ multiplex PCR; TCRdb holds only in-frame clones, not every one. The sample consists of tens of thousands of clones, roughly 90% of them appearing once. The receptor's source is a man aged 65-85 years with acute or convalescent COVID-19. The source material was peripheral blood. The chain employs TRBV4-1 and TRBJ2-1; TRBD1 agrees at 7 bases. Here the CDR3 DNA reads TGCGCCAGCAGCCTCAAGATAGGGACAGTTTCTTCCCGTTACAATGAGCAGTTCTTC. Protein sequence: CASSLKIGTVSSRYNEQFF.